This TCR beta chain appears in the sequencing data of a study of T cells in Graves' hyperthyroidism and ophthalmopathy. Study-level information: At initial diagnosis, before any treatment had begun, peripheral blood was obtained.

Whole-study results and caveats: Blood also contained most expanded thyroid clonotypes above 0.001.

The source material, RNA transcripts, was used to amplify TCR beta CDR3 regions. Initially, a first-round RT-PCR of the TCR CDR3 employed the HTBI primer set. Each CDR3 protein is one row after TCRdb ran MiXCR on the multiplex PCR reads. This table holds approximately 530,000 distinct CDR3 sequences, over 15% found once. The CDR3 has 19 residues. From germline, CDR1 is SGHVS and CDR2 FQNEAQ. With 5 bases clipped from V and 4 bases from J, the junction kept 22 bases outside the gene matches. Patients were excluded for uncontrolled infection, other autoimmune disease, pregnancy or lactation. This clonotype was counted a few times. What it binds is unknown.

The chain is built from TRBV7-8 and TRBJ2-7, with 8 bases fitting TRBD2. The specimen sequenced was blood. The TCR comes from a woman aged 18-29 years with Graves' hyperthyroidism. The CDR3 nucleotides are TGTGCCAGCAGCCCTTACCGTTTTAGGGCGGGAGGAGCTAGGTACGAGCAGTACTTC. Protein product: CASSPYRFRAGGARYEQYF.